This T cell receptor beta chain was sequenced during a study of blood T cell repertoires in COVID-19. At the level of the study: The origin of the acute and convalescent COVID-19 samples was the United States, Italy and Spain. PBMCs, B-cell-depleted T cells, or T cells were the source of the cDNA or gDNA that made up the material.

In the authors' methods: Amplification of reference gene primers provided the estimated nucleated cell counts. Generated by immunoSEQ multiplex PCR, the TCRdb table keeps only in-frame clones and is missing some. Clonal size and the V and J genes are those of that table, whereas D and trimming came from the DNA. The table lists some 230,000 clones, about 85% of them singletons. From germline, CDR1 is PRHDT and CDR2 FYEKMQ (reference sequence). The CDR3 totals 18 residues. V was clipped by 5 bases and J by 3 bases; unmatched bases: 14. Those enrolled in Seattle joined during active infection and were followed longitudinally afterward.

Material for sequencing was peripheral blood. The chain has TRBV13 and TRBJ2-1, with 9 bases that match TRBD2. The receptor was derived from a woman in her forties or fifties with COVID-19, enrolled during active disease. CDR3 protein: CASSPSYFSGGRYNEQFF. DNA of the CDR3: TGTGCCAGCAGCCCCTCTTATTTCAGCGGGGGGCGCTACAATGAGCAGTTCTTC.